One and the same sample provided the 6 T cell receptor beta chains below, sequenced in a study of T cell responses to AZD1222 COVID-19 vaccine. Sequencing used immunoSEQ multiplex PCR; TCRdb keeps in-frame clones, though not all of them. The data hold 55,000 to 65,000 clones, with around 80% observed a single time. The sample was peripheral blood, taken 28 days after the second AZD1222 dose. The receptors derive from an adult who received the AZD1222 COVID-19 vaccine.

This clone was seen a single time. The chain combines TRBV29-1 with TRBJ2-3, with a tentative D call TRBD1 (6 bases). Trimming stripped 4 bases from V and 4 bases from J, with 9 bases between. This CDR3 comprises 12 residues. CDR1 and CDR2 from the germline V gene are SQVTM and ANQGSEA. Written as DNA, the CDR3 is TGCAGCGTTGCAGGGGAGTCAGATACGCAGTATTTT. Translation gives CSVAGESDTQYF.

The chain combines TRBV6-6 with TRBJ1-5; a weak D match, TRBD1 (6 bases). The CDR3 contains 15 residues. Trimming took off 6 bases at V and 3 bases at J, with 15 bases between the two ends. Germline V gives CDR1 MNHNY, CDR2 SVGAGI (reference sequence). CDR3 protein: CASRERGGANQPQHF. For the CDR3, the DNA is TGTGCCAGCAGAGAGAGGGGGGGTGCCAATCAGCCCCAGCATTTT.

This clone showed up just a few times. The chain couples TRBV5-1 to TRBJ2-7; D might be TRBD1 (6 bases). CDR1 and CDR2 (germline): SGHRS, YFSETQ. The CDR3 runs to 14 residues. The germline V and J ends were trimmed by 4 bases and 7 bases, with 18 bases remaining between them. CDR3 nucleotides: TGCGCCAGCAGCCTAGGGACAAGGTCGGGAGAGCAGTACTTC. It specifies CASSLGTRSGEQYF. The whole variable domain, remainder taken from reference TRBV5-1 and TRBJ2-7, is KAGVTQTPRYLIKTRGQQVTLSCSPISGHRSVSWYQQTPGQGLQFLFEYFSETQRNKGNFPGRFSGRQFSNSRSEMNVSTLELGDSALYLCASSLGTRSGEQYFGPGTRLTVT.

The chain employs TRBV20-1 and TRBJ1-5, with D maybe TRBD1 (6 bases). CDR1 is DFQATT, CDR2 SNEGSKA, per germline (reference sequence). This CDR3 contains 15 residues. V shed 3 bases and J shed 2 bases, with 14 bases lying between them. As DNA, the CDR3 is TGCAGTGCTAGTCGGACGGGGGCGCGCAATCAGCCCCAGCATTTT. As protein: CSASRTGARNQPQHF.

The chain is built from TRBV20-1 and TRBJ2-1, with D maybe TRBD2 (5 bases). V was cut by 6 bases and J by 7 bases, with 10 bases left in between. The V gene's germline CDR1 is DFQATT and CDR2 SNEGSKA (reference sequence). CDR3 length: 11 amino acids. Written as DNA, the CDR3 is TGCAGTGCGCATACTAGGAATGAGCAGTTCTTC. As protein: CSAHTRNEQFF.

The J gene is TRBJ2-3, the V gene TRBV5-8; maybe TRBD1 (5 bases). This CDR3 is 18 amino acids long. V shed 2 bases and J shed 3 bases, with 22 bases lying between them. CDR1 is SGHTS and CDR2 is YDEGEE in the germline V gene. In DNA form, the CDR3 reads TGTGCCAGCAGCTTTTTGTCAGGCCTCCAGGGTGGGACAGATACGCAGTATTTT. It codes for CASSFLSGLQGGTDTQYF. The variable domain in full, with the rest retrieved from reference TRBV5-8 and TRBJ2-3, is EAGVTQSPTHLIKTRGQQATLRCSPISGHTSVYWYQQALGLGLQFLLWYDEGEERNRGNFPPRFSGRQFPNYSSELNVNALELEDSALYLCASSFLSGLQGGTDTQYFGPGTRLTVL.